This T cell receptor (beta chain) was identified during a study of blood T cell repertoires in COVID-19. About the research overall: Acute and convalescent COVID-19 samples came from the United States, Italy and Spain.

The V end lost 5 bases, the J end lost 6 bases, and 11 bases lay between the germline ends. CDR3 length: 13 residues. Germline lookup yields CDR1 SGHTA and CDR2 FQGNSA. TCRdb's table, derived via immunoSEQ multiplex PCR, lists solely in-frame clones and lacks some. The sample carries a few hundred thousand clones, approximately 87% recorded once. The V gene is TRBV7-2, the J gene TRBJ1-5; no clear D. The receptor was derived from a human donor in a cohort sampled during active COVID-19. The source material was peripheral blood. The CDR3 protein is CASSVVGGQPQHF. CDR3 bases: TGTGCCAGCAGCGTCGTCGGAGGTCAGCCCCAGCATTTT.